Each of the 2 T cell receptor beta chains below was sequenced from the same sample in a study of preoperative IRX-2 immunotherapy in early breast cancer. TCRdb's table, derived via immunoSEQ multiplex PCR, lists solely in-frame clones and lacks some. The sample yields about 62,000 clones, approximately 94% seen once. The treatment is: preoperative locoregional IRX-2 cytokine immunotherapy. The sample was taken from a patient treated with IRX-2 immunotherapy. These receptor sequences come from a human donor with breast cancer.

The chain uses TRBV6-4 and TRBJ1-4; the D gene is possibly TRBD1 (5 bases). The germline V and J ends were trimmed by 6 bases and 8 bases, with 16 bases remaining between them. Per the germline V gene, CDR1 is MRHNA and CDR2 is SNTAGT. This CDR3 comprises 14 residues. The CDR3 spells CASRPRGVCEKLFF. As DNA, the CDR3 is TGTGCCAGCAGACCTCGAGGGGTATGCGAAAAACTGTTTTTT.

CDR3 nucleotides: TGCGCCAGCAGCCAACCGGCTCTAGGGGTGATGCGAGGCACCGGGGAGCTGTTTTTT. Its translation: CASSQPALGVMRGTGELFF. The chain joins TRBV4-1 to TRBJ2-2; TRBD1 is a possible D gene (5 bases). Per the germline V gene, CDR1 is MGHRA and CDR2 is YSYEKL. CDR3 length: 19 amino acids. Trimming left V 2 bases short and J 4 bases short, with 23 bases between.